This entry describes one T cell receptor (beta chain). Its antigen specificity is not known. The sample holds no much larger clone one base away, and base qualities are not on file. In total, roughly 710 healthy bone marrow donors made up the cohort. Cohort members were all nominally healthy when sampled, although unrecorded immune exposures were likely present. The donor was CMV seronegative and belonged to the group of under 400 seronegative cohort members. A peripheral blood sample was collected from each donor, and TCR beta sequencing was performed on peripheral blood mononuclear cells. The Qiagen DNeasy Blood Extraction Kit was used to extract genomic DNA from the blood cell samples. This record belongs to a study of cytomegalovirus exposure and HLA in healthy donors (dated by TCRdb to about 2017). At the level of the whole study: In an earlier analysis of around 540 of the donors, roughly 300 Gb of sequence data and some 120 million unique TCR beta sequences from roughly 180 million T cells were reported. An early release that covered more than 550 HLA-typed donors contained around 330 gigabases of sequencing data and 80 million or so unique TCR sequences. Of the roughly 390 genotyped donors, approximately 83% fell in the genetic ancestry cluster associated with self-reported Caucasian donors. The aim of the study was to test whether cataloging public T cell receptors could identify signatures of past pathogen exposure. The study used immunosequencing to profile the T cell repertoires of approximately 690 subjects and linked those repertoires to cytomegalovirus serostatus. A separate validation cohort of over a hundred different subjects was used in addition to the 666-subject first cohort. To predict cytomegalovirus infection status, the study brought together high-throughput TCR immunosequencing, statistical association of individual TCRs with disease status, and machine learning. To study patterns of TCR occurrence, a later analysis re-analyzed previously published TCR beta repertoires from 666 donors and added high-resolution HLA genotyping. The later analysis used no new phenotypic data to find candidate immune exposures, relying instead on TCR beta sequences and their occurrence across donors. In an earlier analysis of around 540 of the donors, high-throughput TCR beta sequencing was used to judge whether each TCR beta V gene segment behaved as functional or pseudogenic. Donor age, sex, ethnicity and CMV serostatus were compiled together with the repertoire data. A later genetic analysis took genome-wide SNP genotypes for about 55% of the roughly 670 donors and used that subset as a discovery cohort. All discovery cohort repertoires had been generated on a single sequencing platform. Class I and class II HLA loci were covered by the typing at four-digit resolution. Typing coverage varied by locus: roughly 620-640 donors for A, B, C, DRB1 and DQB1; approximately 500 for DQA1; over 600 for DPA1; 450 to 480 for DPB1. Because of strong linkage in the cohort, roughly five DR-DQ haplotypes were treated as single units for association and clustering. Among roughly 400 genotyped donors of the cohort, an average of roughly 230,000 unique TCR beta nucleotide sequences was sequenced per donor, of which roughly 18% were non-productive. Overall study outcomes, separate from this receptor: It was suggested by the authors that the approach could potentially be generalized to other disease states and immunological phenotypes. In the study, around 150 TCR beta chains were listed as associated with cytomegalovirus. In both the original and validation cohorts, the classifier was reported to diagnose cytomegalovirus status with high specificity and sensitivity. A cluster of highly shared sequence variants was judged likely to represent a technical artifact of the sequencing pipeline. The cohort was sequenced for TCR beta chains only, and without alpha or paired-chain data the features that could be detected were limited. Assigning TCR associations to individual alleles was difficult when HLA alleles, especially DR and DQ, strongly co-occurred. A later analysis found that most CMV-associated TCR beta chains appeared HLA-restricted, with HLA associations seemingly driven largely by CMV exposure. About 15 rarely observed V segments, including chromosome 9 orphons, were excluded from the earlier analysis of a few hundred of the donors because counts were too low. In an earlier analysis of more than 450 of the donors, most TCR beta V segments were observed in productive rearrangements about 87% or about 30% of the time, broadly matching IMGT annotations. In a later analysis, HLA-associated TCR beta chains showed more clonal expansion and lower generation probabilities than non-associated chains that were equally common. While some public TCRs were present in many individuals, most TCR sequences turned up only very rarely across donors. Roughly uniform sequencing depth across donors was assumed in presence/absence analyses, although this assumption may not hold. A further reported finding was that TCR beta sequences accurately predicted the HLA-A and HLA-B alleles for most subjects in the first cohort. At a false discovery rate of 0.05, a later analysis linked some 17,000 TCR beta sequences to specific HLA alleles. The only immune exposure information available for the cohort was CMV serostatus. In vitro tests confirmed that three of the cytomegalovirus-associated TCR beta chains recognize cytomegalovirus antigens. Compared with the roughly 700-donor mean, donors in an Asian-associated ancestry cluster had fewer N-insertions in productive TCRs, according to a later genetic analysis. HLA typing was unavailable for some donors at each locus, so association tests used only the typed subset. Some IMGT-functional V segments, including TRBV6-2 and TRBV6-3, could not be distinguished by the 87-base-pair reads and were therefore excluded. Linkage disequilibrium might explain the correlated functional status among segregating V segments, but an unknown experimental factor could not be excluded. V-gene and J-gene trimming of TCR beta chains was associated with a missense DCLRE1C variant in a later genetic analysis, and the association was replicated in an independent cohort. In a later analysis, the rate of TCR association differed among HLA loci, with DRB1 alleles having the most associated TCRs and HLA-C alleles having the fewest. A later analysis reported that several top co-occurrence clusters appeared linked to parvovirus B19, influenza, CMV and Epstein-Barr virus.

CDR3 length: 12 amino acids, cysteine to phenylalanine. Only CDR3 DNA remains: 36 bases, in frame from the first base. The germline V gene sets CDR1 to MNHEY and CDR2 to SVGAGI. Relative to germline, V is missing 7 bases and J is missing 11 bases, with 10 bases of the junction outside any gene match. Library construction relied on the immunoSEQ multiplex PCR assay. A mixture of 60 forward primers for TCR Vbeta segments and 13 reverse primers for TCR Jbeta segments was used in the multiplex PCR. The CDR3 region of rearranged TCR beta genes was amplified from genomic DNA with a multiplex PCR assay. On the Illumina HiSeq System, the amplified TCR beta libraries were sequenced as 87-base-pair reads. In the original analysis: Across the 700 or so repertoires, a later analysis counted roughly 84 million unique TCR beta chains, roughly 11 million of which were shared by at least two donors. Raw reads were error-corrected and collapsed into unique sequences with a nearest-neighbor algorithm that merged closely related sequences to remove PCR and sequencing errors. To assign V, D and J gene segments, CDR3 sequences were aligned to IMGT reference sequences. For a sequence to be retained, at least a six-nucleotide match to both a V gene segment and a J gene segment was required. A rearrangement counted as productive if the CDR3 had no stop codons and remained in frame with V and J, and every other rearrangement counted as non-productive. CDR3 was defined by IMGT convention, running from the second conserved V-encoded cysteine to the conserved J-encoded phenylalanine. The earlier analysis of about 620 of the donors excluded sequences that lacked an unambiguous match to a single V gene segment. In an earlier analysis of some 590 of the donors, a V segment was called functional when productive rearrangements were above 56.7%, and segregating when the standard deviation between donors exceeded 5%. To diagnose cytomegalovirus status from the catalog of TCR beta chain sequences, a statistical classification framework was built. In a later analysis, V and J genes were assigned by comparing TCR nucleotide sequences against IMGT/GENE-DB human TR gene sequences. The TCRdist pipeline was used in a later analysis to assign CDR3 sequences and most-parsimonious VDJ recombination scenarios. In a later analysis, every TCR beta chain was defined by the combination of its CDR3 amino acid sequence and its V-gene family, and reads without a unique V-gene family were dropped. In a later analysis, around 600 highly shared, low-generation-probability nucleotide sequences were removed to address suspected cross-contamination and a sequencing artifact. For each public chain, a later analysis derived a clonal expansion index from normalized ranks of inferred template counts within each repertoire. A later analysis computed generation probabilities with a VDJ recombination model fitted to out-of-frame rearrangements, and checked the results against IGoR. A later analysis scored TCR-TCR, TCR-HLA and TCR-CMV co-occurrence with hypergeometric tests, applying a repertoire-size bias correction to TCR pairs. In a later analysis, false discovery rates were estimated by permuting HLA or CMV assignments 20 times. In a later analysis, co-occurring TCRs were grouped with DBSCAN, and TCRdist sequence similarity was added when clustering was performed within HLA-allele-positive subsets. For co-occurrence clustering, repertoires with fewer than 30,000 or more than 120,000 public chains were excluded, along with five or six repertoires with anomalous nucleotide sharing. The table was pulled from immuneACCESS by TCRdb, which kept in-frame rearrangements only. Such tables lose some clones; where checked, under half of the loss comes from unresolved V genes, and the rest has no known cause. V, J and clone size reflect that table, while D and trimming were determined from the DNA. A total of roughly 190,000 clones appear in this sample, roughly 80% of them only once. The top ten constitute 1.6% of the sample.

This receptor was identified in a woman aged 50 to 65 in good health and CMV-seronegative. The sequenced sample was PBMCs. The chain uses TRBV6-5 and TRBJ1-1; TRBD1 aligns with 7 central bases. Here the CDR3 is given as CASTNRQGEAFF. The bases are TGTGCCAGCACCAACAGACAGGGTGAGGCTTTCTTT.